A single sample is the source of the 31 T cell receptor beta chains below, sequenced in a study of early T cells in non-severe SARS-CoV-2 infection. MiXCR, applied by TCRdb to the 5' RACE reads, yields one record per CDR3 protein. The sample consists of under 65,000 distinct CDR3 sequences, around 12% of them appearing once. The sequencing sample was made of whole blood. The source of these receptors is an adult who was a healthcare worker with PCR-confirmed SARS-CoV-2 infection or an uninfected control (not recorded which).

This chain uses TRBV20-1 with TRBJ2-4; D is possibly TRBD2 (5 bases). The CDR3 extends over 16 amino acids. V dropped 0 bases and J dropped 0 bases, with 12 bases sitting between them. Per the germline V gene, CDR1 is DFQATT and CDR2 is SNEGSKA (reference sequence). CDR3 nucleotides: TGCAGTGCTAGAGATTGGCGGGCCCTAGCCAAAAACATTCAGTACTTC. Protein sequence: CSARDWRALAKNIQYF.

This clonotype was counted between two and nine times. The J gene is TRBJ2-7, the V gene TRBV29-1; D gene ambiguous. The CDR3 loop spans 14 amino acids. Per the germline V gene, CDR1 is SQVTM and CDR2 is ANQGSEA. V lost 4 bases, J lost 0 bases, and 13 bases lay in between. The CDR3 DNA reads TGCAGCGTTGTGGACGTCCGGAGCTCCTACGAGCAGTACTTC. Amino acid sequence: CSVVDVRSSYEQYF.

The rearrangement links TRBV2 to TRBJ2-7; 12 nucleotides line up with TRBD2. The germline gives CDR1 SNHLY, CDR2 FYNNEI. V was pared by 9 bases and J by 3 bases, with 9 bases of the junction left unmatched. The CDR3 is 15 residues long. CDR3 residues: CASGRGLAGYYEQYF. Written as DNA, the CDR3 is TGTGCCAGTGGCCGGGGACTAGCGGGTTACTACGAGCAGTACTTC.

A few counts support this clonotype. This chain links TRBV9 with TRBJ2-1, with D uncertain. Germline assignment: CDR1 SGDLS and CDR2 YYNGEE. The ends were cut back, 0 bases at V and 0 bases at J, with 10 bases in the middle. This CDR3 contains 16 residues. CDR3 region: CASSVAGGSSYNEQFF. The CDR3 DNA follows: TGTGCCAGCAGCGTAGCGGGCGGTAGCTCCTACAATGAGCAGTTCTTC.

This clonotype has just a few counts. V usage is TRBV12-3 or TRBV12-4 and J usage is TRBJ2-1; TRBD2 agrees at 10 bases. With V trimmed by 5 bases and J by 6 bases, 7 bases remained unmatched. This CDR3 contains 15 residues. The CDR3 DNA reads as TGTGCCAGCAGTACAGCGGGAGGGCCTGGCAATGAGCAGTTCTTC. Protein product: CASSTAGGPGNEQFF.

The genes are TRBV7-3 and TRBJ2-5, with no clear D. Germline CDR1 and CDR2: SGHTA and FQGTGA. Trimming left V 4 bases short and J 4 bases short, with 13 bases between. The CDR3 consists of 14 residues. The DNA of the CDR3 is TGTGCCAGCAGCTCCCCGGATGACCTAGAGACCCAGTACTTC. This gives the protein CASSSPDDLETQYF.

This clonotype was detected ten times or more. V gene TRBV5-1 combines with J gene TRBJ2-2, with D possibly being TRBD1 or TRBD2 (5 bases each). V lost 2 bases and J 8 bases, leaving 13 bases between the germline ends. The germline gives CDR1 SGHRS, CDR2 YFSETQ. The CDR3 is 14 residues long. CDR3 DNA: TGCGCCAGCAGCTTCGGGGACCCCTCGGGGGAGCTGTTTTTT. This sequence encodes CASSFGDPSGELFF.

At least ten counts were recorded for this clonotype. V is TRBV7-9 and J is TRBJ2-1; D call uncertain. V dropped 1 base and J dropped 9 bases, with 7 bases sitting between them. The germline V gene has CDR1 SEHNR and CDR2 FQNEAQ (reference sequence). The CDR3 is made up of 12 amino acids. CDR3 protein: CASSLVLTEQFF. DNA of the CDR3: TGTGCCAGCAGCTTAGTTCTAACTGAGCAGTTCTTC.

The chain couples TRBV9 to TRBJ2-3; TRBD1 matches 7 bases. V dropped 4 bases and J dropped 3; count of bases not matched to a gene: 5. This CDR3 has 14 residues. In germline, CDR1 is SGDLS, CDR2 YYNGEE. The chain's CDR3 is CASSLRDRTDTQYF. For the CDR3, the DNA is TGTGCCAGCAGCCTCCGGGACAGAACAGATACGCAGTATTTT.

The chain links TRBV20-1 to TRBJ2-5; no clear D. The CDR3 has 14 residues. With 3 bases removed from V and 1 base from J, the gap between germline ends came to 12 bases. The germline CDR1 and CDR2 sequences are DFQATT and SNEGSKA (reference sequence). The CDR3: CSASDQLLQETQYF. The DNA of the CDR3 is TGCAGTGCTAGCGACCAGCTCCTCCAAGAGACCCAGTACTTC.

This clonotype was counted at least ten times. The chain combines TRBV7-9 with TRBJ2-3; 7 bases fit TRBD1. After removal of 4 bases from V and 2 bases from J, the junction contained 6 bases not matched to a gene. The germline V gene encodes CDR1 SEHNR and CDR2 FQNEAQ (reference sequence). The CDR3 runs 15 residues. CDR3 nucleotides: TGTGCCAGCAGCTCGTGGACAGGCCTCACAGATACGCAGTATTTT. This gives the protein CASSSWTGLTDTQYF.

This clonotype has at least ten counts. The chain employs TRBV2 and TRBJ2-7; D could derive from TRBD1 or TRBD2 (5 bases each). The CDR3 spans 16 residues. Trimming took off 4 bases at V and 6 bases at J, with 22 bases between the two ends. CDR1 SNHLY and CDR2 FYNNEI come from the germline V gene. CDR3 nucleotide sequence: TGTGCCAGCAGTGCTGGTGTGGTGGGACCCCGGGGCGAGCAGTACTTC. Encoded protein: CASSAGVVGPRGEQYF. Based on the CDR3 plus reference TRBV2 and TRBJ2-7, the full variable domain is EPEVTQTPSHQVTQMGQEVILRCVPISNHLYFYWYRQILGQKVEFLVSFYNNEISEKSEIFDDQFSVERPDGSNFTLKIRSTKLEDSAMYFCASSAGVVGPRGEQYFGPGTRLTVT.

The rearrangement links TRBV12-3 or TRBV12-4 to TRBJ1-2; 9 bases match TRBD1. The CDR3 contains 13 residues. Trimming removed 6 bases from V and 8 bases from J; junction bases left unmatched: 7. In DNA, the CDR3 is TGTGCCAGCAGCCCCGGACAGGGGCGAGGCTACACCTTC. It yields the protein CASSPGQGRGYTF.

In its sample, this clonotype was seen many times. The gene calls are TRBV7-9 and TRBJ1-4; D remains ambiguous. The CDR3 extends over 13 amino acids. V lost 3 bases, J lost 7 bases, and 9 bases lay in between. Per germline, CDR1 SEHNR and CDR2 FQNEAQ (reference sequence). CDR3 region: CASSLMDGEKLFF. CDR3 in DNA: TGTGCCAGCAGCTTGATGGATGGTGAAAAACTGTTTTTT.

This clonotype was counted only a few times. The chain links TRBV27 to TRBJ2-7; 11 positions agree with TRBD2. The CDR3 is made up of 14 amino acids. The ends lost 2 bases at V and 7 bases at J; junction bases unmatched: 4. Germline CDR1 and CDR2: MNHEY and SMNVEV (reference sequence). The CDR3 DNA reads as TGTGCCAGCAGTTTACTAGCGGGAGGTGGGGAGCAGTACTTC. Residues: CASSLLAGGGEQYF.

This clonotype was seen repeatedly, ten times or more. This rearrangement joins TRBV7-6 to TRBJ2-1, with 7 bases that match TRBD2. Germline V gene sequence: CDR1 SGHVS, CDR2 FNYEAQ. V lost 5 bases, J lost 8 bases, and 15 bases stayed unmatched. CDR3 size: 16 residues. The chain's CDR3 is CASSPGGGRALDEQFF. In DNA, the CDR3 is TGTGCCAGCAGCCCCGGGGGAGGGAGGGCCCTCGATGAGCAGTTCTTC.

The V call is TRBV29-1, the J call TRBJ2-5; D is undetermined. The CDR3 loop spans 10 amino acids. Germline V CDR1 and CDR2: SQVTM, ANQGSEA. V was trimmed by 3 bases and J by 5 bases, leaving 4 bases between them. CDR3 nucleotide sequence: TGCAGCGTTGATACGGAGACCCAGTACTTC. This gives the protein CSVDTETQYF.

V gene TRBV5-1 combines with J gene TRBJ2-4; the match to TRBD2 covers 8 bases. The CDR3 sequence is 14 residues long. The J segment lost 7 bases and the V segment lost 0 bases, leaving 3 bases of the junction unmatched. From germline, CDR1 is SGHRS and CDR2 YFSETQ. DNA for the CDR3: TGCGCCAGCAGCTTGGGAGCGGGAGCGAACATTCAGTACTTC. Amino acid sequence: CASSLGAGANIQYF.

At least ten counts were recorded for this clonotype. This chain connects TRBV7-9 to TRBJ1-1, with D possibly matching TRBD1 (6 bases). The V and J ends lost 5 bases and 0 bases respectively, with 16 bases between them. Germline loops: CDR1 SEHNR, CDR2 FQNEAQ (reference sequence). CDR3 length equals 16 residues. Written as DNA, the CDR3 is TGTGCCAGCAGCCCGTTTCCCAGGGGAGTGAACACTGAAGCTTTCTTT. Its translation is CASSPFPRGVNTEAFF. The variable domain in full, completed from reference TRBV7-9 and TRBJ1-1, reads DTGVSQNPRHKITKRGQNVTFRCDPISEHNRLYWYRQTLGQGPEFLTYFQNEAQLEKSRLLSDRFSAERPKGSFSTLEIQRTEQGDSAMYLCASSPFPRGVNTEAFFGQGTRLTVV.

This clonotype was found many times. The rearrangement uses TRBV27 and TRBJ2-1; weak D call: TRBD2 (7 bases). With 3 bases removed from V and 7 bases from J, the gap between germline ends came to 16 bases. Germline V gene lookup returns CDR1 MNHEY and CDR2 SMNVEV (reference sequence). The CDR3 consists of 15 residues. This CDR3 is CASSFRRGAKNEQFF. In DNA form, the CDR3 reads TGTGCCAGCAGTTTTCGTCGGGGGGCGAAAAATGAGCAGTTCTTC.

This clonotype was observed a handful of times. The chain combines TRBV2 with TRBJ2-3; TRBD1 is a possible D gene (6 bases). Trimming removed 11 bases at V and 0 bases at J, with 18 bases between. CDR1 and CDR2 from the germline V gene are SNHLY and FYNNEI. The CDR3 is 15 amino acids. The CDR3 here is CASSNGGPSTDTQYF. CDR3 sequence (DNA): TGTGCCTCCTCCAATGGGGGCCCAAGCACAGATACGCAGTATTTT.

J is TRBJ1-5 and V is TRBV29-1; D is uncertain. The germline gives CDR1 SQVTM, CDR2 ANQGSEA. The CDR3 extends over 17 amino acids. Trimming pared 3 bases from V and 6 bases from J, leaving 24 bases between. The CDR3 is CSVDRVTGEGTGQPQHF. CDR3 DNA sequence: TGCAGCGTTGATCGGGTCACCGGGGAGGGTACTGGTCAGCCCCAGCATTTT.

In nucleotides, the CDR3 is TGTGCCAGCAGTCCGGGGCTTCTAGCGGGAAGGGGCAAAAACATTCAGTACTTC. Amino acid sequence: CASSPGLLAGRGKNIQYF. The genes are TRBV12-3 or TRBV12-4 and TRBJ2-4; 9 bases match TRBD2. The CDR3 is 18 amino acids. V lost 5 bases and J lost 3; bases outside the gene matches: 14.

This clonotype has at least ten counts. V is TRBV28 and J is TRBJ2-7; 11 bases map to TRBD1. Germline trimming cut 5 bases from V and 3 bases from J; bases unmatched to any gene: 6. CDR1 MDHEN and CDR2 SYDVKM come from the germline V gene. The CDR3 is made up of 15 amino acids. CDR3 sequence (DNA): TGTGCCAGCAGTCCGACCGGGACAGGGGGCTACGAGCAGTACTTC. Translating it yields CASSPTGTGGYEQYF.

The V and J genes are TRBV5-4 and TRBJ2-2, with D perhaps matching TRBD1 (6 bases). The CDR3 length is 14 residues. Germline V lookup: CDR1 SGHNT, CDR2 YYREEE (reference sequence). The V and J ends lost 6 bases and 0 bases respectively, with 9 bases between them. The CDR3 loop reads CASTDSANTGELFF. DNA of the CDR3: TGTGCCAGCACGGACAGCGCGAACACCGGGGAGCTGTTTTTT.

This clonotype was observed at least ten times. The gene calls are TRBV10-1 and TRBJ2-7, with TRBD2 as a possible D gene (5 bases). The CDR3 has 14 amino acids. Trimming stripped 4 bases from V and 0 bases from J, with 10 bases between. CDR1 is WNHNN and CDR2 is SYGVQD in the germline V gene (reference sequence). For the CDR3, the DNA is TGCGCCAGCAGTGTCTTTCGGGACTCCTACGAGCAGTACTTC. Protein product: CASSVFRDSYEQYF.

The gene calls are TRBV20-1 and TRBJ2-1; D is unresolved. CDR1 DFQATT and CDR2 SNEGSKA come from the germline V gene (reference sequence). The CDR3 extends over 13 amino acids. The V end was cut by 6 bases, the J end by 5 bases, with 14 bases between. CDR3 region: CSAPPKLHNEQFF. The CDR3 region has the DNA TGCAGTGCCCCTCCAAAGCTACACAATGAGCAGTTCTTC.

The V call is TRBV7-7, the J call TRBJ1-3; D remains unclear. The V end lost 5 bases, the J end lost 0 bases, and 14 bases lay between the germline ends. The CDR3 has 16 amino acids. Per the germline V gene, CDR1 is SSHAT and CDR2 is FNYEAQ (reference sequence). CDR3 DNA: TGTGCCAGCAGCCCCAGCCTGGCCTACTCTGGAAACACCATATATTTT. The encoded protein is CASSPSLAYSGNTIYF.

In the case of this clonotype: The CDR3 carries no conserved terminal phenylalanine or tryptophan, so it likely arises from a read error. The gene calls are TRBV12-3 or TRBV12-4 and TRBJ2-7, with D perhaps matching TRBD1 (6 bases). The germline V and J ends were trimmed by 5 bases and 1 base, with 12 bases remaining between them. The CDR3 length is 14 residues. The CDR3 sequence is CASSTGHSSYEQYY. CDR3 bases: TGTGCCAGCAGTACGGGACATTCTTCCTACGAGCAGTACTAC.

This clonotype occurred a few times. The chain combines TRBV7-9 with TRBJ2-1; 10 positions match TRBD2. CDR1 SEHNR and CDR2 FQNEAQ come from the germline V gene (reference sequence). This CDR3 has 17 amino acids. V lost 2 bases to trimming and J lost 9 bases; unmatched junction nucleotides: 13. CDR3 nucleotide sequence: TGTGCCAGCAGCTTACATCGGTCTAGCGGGAGAGGGGGTGAGCAGTTCTTC. It encodes CASSLHRSSGRGGEQFF.

The chain is built from TRBV24-1 and TRBJ2-3; D might be TRBD1 or TRBD2, each matching 5 bases. Trimming took off 7 bases at V and 2 bases at J, with 15 bases between the two ends. Per the germline V gene, CDR1 is KGHDR and CDR2 is SFDVKD. CDR3 size: 15 residues. CDR3 nucleotide sequence: TGTGCCACCAGAGGCCGGGGACCCTACACAGATACGCAGTATTTT. Protein: CATRGRGPYTDTQYF.